This T cell receptor beta chain was found in a study of blood T cell repertoires in COVID-19. Study background: Nucleic acid was either cDNA or gDNA, and it came from T cells, B-cell-depleted T cells, or PBMCs.

The CDR3 loop spans 15 amino acids. The germline gives CDR1 MDHEN, CDR2 SYDVKM. The ends were cut back, 3 bases at V and 8 bases at J, with 16 bases in the middle. The protocol was immunoSEQ multiplex PCR, while the TCRdb copy is restricted to in-frame clones and leaves out a portion. The table records about 140,000 clones, about 87% of them present only once. The V gene is TRBV28, the J gene TRBJ1-4; D is possibly TRBD1 (5 bases). The receptor was isolated from a woman aged 50 to 60 with active or convalescent COVID-19. Sequencing was carried out using peripheral blood. CDR3 sequence (DNA): TGTGCCAGCAGTTTCCCTTGGGGCTTTCGAGAAAAACTGTTTTTT. Protein sequence: CASSFPWGFREKLFF.